In this sample, the clone carrying this T cell receptor (beta chain) turned up many times. TCRdb used MiXCR to reprocess the RT-PCR reads, holding one entry per CDR3 protein. The sample lists about 680,000 distinct CDR3 sequences, around 14% occurring once. CDR1 is SGHRS, CDR2 YFSETQ, per germline. The CDR3 consists of 16 residues. J was trimmed by 5 bases and V by 6 bases; bases with no gene match: 14. The source is a female donor in good health, serving as a healthy control. The sequenced material came from memory CD4+ T cells from blood. The rearrangement links TRBV5-1 to TRBJ2-5; 9 nucleotides line up with TRBD2. The CDR3 DNA reads TGCGCCAGCACCGTACAAAGCGGGGGGCACGGGGAGACCCAGTACTTC. Translated, it gives CASTVQSGGHGETQYF.